Listed here are 3 T cell receptor beta chains from one sample, sequenced in a study of blood T cell repertoires in COVID-19 (dated by TCRdb to 2018 to 2021). The protocol used for the library was the immunoSEQ multiplex PCR assay. TCRdb limited this immuneACCESS table to in-frame rearrangements with V and J called. A share of clones is missing; checked studies link under half to unresolved V genes, and the rest is unexplained. The sample contains about 350,000 clones, 65% to 90% of them found a single time. The ten largest clonotypes hold 7.1% of the sample. The sequenced sample was peripheral blood. These receptors were taken from a woman aged 60 to 75 with COVID-19, enrolled during active disease.

This chain connects TRBV27 to TRBJ1-2; maybe TRBD1 (5 bases). V lost 10 bases and J lost 6, with 12 bases in between. From germline, CDR1 is MNHEY and CDR2 SMNVEV (reference sequence). The CDR3 runs 11 residues. Here the CDR3 reads CATGQGNGYTF. The CDR3 DNA sequence: TGTGCCACCGGGCAGGGAAATGGCTACACCTTC.

Written as DNA, the CDR3 is TGTGCCAGCAGCCGGGGAATCCGGGACTTAGGCTACACCTTC. Its translation: CASSRGIRDLGYTF. This chain joins TRBV7-2 and TRBJ1-2; D may be TRBD1 (5 bases). The V gene's germline CDR1 is SGHTA and CDR2 FQGNSA. The CDR3 is 14 amino acids. The V and J ends lost 5 bases and 8 bases respectively, with 18 bases between them.

This chain links TRBV18 with TRBJ1-2; D is perhaps TRBD1 (6 bases). The length of the CDR3 is 18 residues. Germline V gene data show CDR1 as KGHSH and CDR2 as LQKENI. V was trimmed by 5 bases and J by 5 bases, leaving 27 bases between them. CDR3 in DNA: TGTGCCAGCTCATTCAAGGTGATTCACCGGACAGTGCATTATGGCTACACCTTC. Its protein is CASSFKVIHRTVHYGYTF.